This T cell receptor beta chain was found in a study of Graves' ophthalmopathy and Graves' hyperthyroidism. The study, taken as a whole, reports: Sensitivity reached roughly 71% and specificity approximately 72% when the model predicted ophthalmopathy progression.

Under 3 months in duration, the ophthalmopathy in affected donors had moderate-to-severe activity, CAS ≥3 and NOSPECS ≥4. The diagnostic workup employed clinical symptoms, serum thyroxine, TRAb, thyroid ultrasound and orbital computed tomography. Fresh peripheral blood, around 10 ml, was the PBMC source. For repertoire sequencing, the TCR beta CDR3 regions were amplified from RNA transcripts. The authors performed first-round RT-PCR with HTBI primers and then a second-round multiplex PCR. Each CDR3 protein gets one entry after TCRdb re-called the multiplex PCR reads with MiXCR. There are about 700,000 distinct CDR3 sequences in the sample; roughly two fifths occur only once, and less than 55% lies in the top ten. V was pared by 2 bases and J by 2 bases, with 3 bases between. The CDR3 has 12 amino acids. The germline CDR1 and CDR2 sequences are ENHRY and SYGVKD. To note about this clonotype: Its antigen remains unidentified. A much larger clone is a single base away; this may be a read error.

The V and J genes are TRBV10-3 and TRBJ1-2; D remains unclear. The sample taken for sequencing was peripheral blood. The source is an adult man with Graves' ophthalmopathy. The CDR3 here is CAISERNYGYTF. DNA of the CDR3: TGTGCCATCAGTGAGCGGAACTATGGCTACACCTTC.